The clone carrying this T cell receptor beta chain turned up a few times. Looked up from germline, CDR1 is MNHEY and CDR2 is SVGEGT. Trimming took off 5 bases at V and 5 bases at J, with 15 bases between the two ends. The CDR3 runs 14 residues. These data come from a study of T-cell memory formation after mild COVID-19. TCRdb ran MiXCR on the 5' RACE reads and lists one entry per CDR3 protein. The sample yields around 200,000 distinct CDR3 sequences, approximately 18% seen once. Sequencing input: PBMCs or a T cell subset sorted from them (not recorded which). V is TRBV6-2 or TRBV6-3 and J is TRBJ2-5; possibly TRBD2 for D (7 bases). This receptor was obtained from a man younger than 30 who had mild COVID-19 (a few samples of this study predate the infection). Cell type and time point are not known. CDR3 region: CASSTDGGLETQYF. The CDR3 nucleotides read TGTGCCAGCAGTACAGACGGGGGGCTGGAGACCCAGTACTTC.